Presented here are 21 T cell receptor beta chains from one specimen sequenced in a study of T cells in Graves' hyperthyroidism and ophthalmopathy. Amplification targeted TCR beta CDR3 regions from RNA transcripts. A set of HTBI primers served as the primers for a first-round RT-PCR of the TCR CDR3. Each CDR3 protein gets one entry after TCRdb re-called the multiplex PCR reads with MiXCR. This sample has more than 300,000 distinct CDR3 sequences; approximately 18% occur once, and the top ten carry 35% to 50%. Input material: blood. These receptor sequences come from a man aged 18-30 years with Graves' ophthalmopathy.

The chain joins TRBV19 to TRBJ2-1, with D possibly TRBD2 on 6 matching bases. This CDR3 spans 14 amino acids. Trimming cost V 7 bases and J 10 bases, with 20 bases left between them. Germline assignment: CDR1 LNHDA and CDR2 SQIVND (reference sequence). CDR3 sequence (DNA): TGTGCCAGTAATTTTGGGACTCACGGCGGGGAGCAGTTCTTC. It yields the protein CASNFGTHGGEQFF.

V usage is TRBV6-2 or TRBV6-3 and J usage is TRBJ2-7; D unresolved. V gave up 0 bases and J gave up 5 bases, with 11 bases separating them. CDR3 length: 14 amino acids. The germline V gene encodes CDR1 MNHEY and CDR2 SVGEGT. This CDR3 reads CASSYSYGSDEQYF. The CDR3 DNA sequence: TGTGCCAGCAGTTACTCGTACGGGTCCGACGAGCAGTACTTC.

There are many counts of this clonotype. The gene calls are TRBV7-8 and TRBJ1-5; possibly TRBD1 for D (6 bases). Trimming left V 4 bases short and J 7 bases short, with 17 bases between. The CDR3 runs to 15 residues. The germline gives CDR1 SGHVS, CDR2 FQNEAQ. CDR3 DNA sequence: TGTGCCAGCAGCTCGCCGACAGGACCTGGACAGCCCCAGCATTTT. This gives the protein CASSSPTGPGQPQHF. The variable domain in full, completed from reference TRBV7-8 and TRBJ1-5, reads GAGVSQSPRYKVAKRGQDVALRCDPISGHVSLFWYQQALGQGPEFLTYFQNEAQLDKSGLPSDRFFAERPEGSVSTLKIQRTQQEDSAVYLCASSSPTGPGQPQHFGDGTRLSIL.

This clonotype has more than one count but fewer than ten. CDR3 sequence reads: CASTVDRAEQYF. The DNA of the CDR3 is TGCGCCAGCACCGTCGACAGGGCCGAGCAGTACTTC. The chain employs TRBV5-1 and TRBJ2-7; 7 nucleotides align to TRBD1. The CDR3 spans 12 residues. CDR1 is SGHRS and CDR2 is YFSETQ in the germline V gene. Germline trimming cut 6 bases from V and 6 bases from J; bases unmatched to any gene: 6.

This clonotype was seen at least ten times. The chain employs TRBV20-1 and TRBJ1-4; 8 nucleotides align to TRBD1. CDR1 and CDR2 (germline): DFQATT, SNEGSKA (reference sequence). The trim removed 3 bases at V and 2 bases at J, leaving 5 bases unmatched. The CDR3 loop spans 15 amino acids. The CDR3 nucleotides are TGCAGTGCTAGTCAGGGGGCAGGCACTAATGAAAAACTGTTTTTT. Translated: CSASQGAGTNEKLFF.

The rearrangement uses TRBV12-3 or TRBV12-4 and TRBJ1-3; 7 bases map to TRBD1. J lost 0 bases, V lost 5 bases, and 16 bases had no gene match. This CDR3 spans 19 amino acids. CDR3 protein: CASSPLRGAGTFSGNTIYF. CDR3 DNA sequence: TGTGCCAGCAGTCCCCTCAGGGGGGCAGGGACTTTCTCTGGAAACACCATATATTTT.

This chain links TRBV10-3 with TRBJ2-5, with 7 bases identical to TRBD1. CDR1 ENHRY and CDR2 SYGVKD come from the germline V gene. J gave up 4 bases and V 5 bases, and 7 bases lay outside the gene matches. The CDR3 runs 14 residues. CDR3 in amino acids: CAISSGTVLETQYF. The CDR3 DNA sequence: TGTGCCATCAGTTCCGGGACAGTCCTAGAGACCCAGTACTTC.

This clonotype was counted a few times. CDR3 nucleotide sequence: TGCAGTGCTAATGGACTAGCGGGGAACACCGGGGAGCTGTTTTTT. This sequence encodes CSANGLAGNTGELFF. The chain carries TRBV20-1 and TRBJ2-2, with 11 bases matching TRBD2. Germline CDR1 and CDR2: DFQATT and SNEGSKA (reference sequence). V shed 4 bases and J 1 base; nucleotides not matched to a gene: 2. The CDR3 contains 15 residues.

The V call is TRBV6-5, the J call TRBJ1-2; 7 nucleotides agree with TRBD1. The CDR3 sequence is 15 residues long. V lost 2 bases to trimming and J lost 4 bases; unmatched junction nucleotides: 7. CDR1 is MNHEY, CDR2 SVGAGI, per germline. This chain's CDR3 is CASSYGQAGPYGYTF. The CDR3 nucleotides are TGTGCCAGCAGTTACGGACAGGCTGGGCCCTATGGCTACACCTTC.

This clonotype was seen repeatedly, ten times or more. This chain uses TRBV11-2 with TRBJ1-5; D unresolved. The germline gives CDR1 SGHAT, CDR2 FQNNGV. Trimming left V 3 bases short and J 3 bases short, with 12 bases between. This CDR3 region has 15 residues. The CDR3 sequence is CASSFSGDDNQPQHF. CDR3 DNA: TGTGCCAGCAGCTTTTCCGGGGATGACAATCAGCCCCAGCATTTT.

This clonotype occurred many times. The chain carries TRBV6-2 or TRBV6-3 and TRBJ2-1; 8 bases are shared with TRBD1. The CDR3 runs to 16 residues. V lost 4 bases and J lost 5; bases outside the gene matches: 10. Germline CDR1 reads MNHEY; CDR2 reads SVGEGT. The CDR3 DNA is TGTGCCAGCAGTTCGTATCCGGGACAGGAGCACAATGAGCAGTTCTTC. It encodes CASSSYPGQEHNEQFF.

This clonotype was picked up many times. V is TRBV5-1 and J is TRBJ1-1; TRBD1 is a possible D gene (5 bases). Trimming shortened V by 2 bases and J by 6 bases, and 14 bases separated the two germline ends. CDR1 is SGHRS, CDR2 YFSETQ, per germline. CDR3 length: 14 amino acids. DNA for the CDR3: TGCGCCAGCAGCTTCTCAGGGAGTACGGCTGAAGCTTTCTTT. Residues: CASSFSGSTAEAFF. The full variable domain, completed using reference TRBV5-1 and TRBJ1-1, is KAGVTQTPRYLIKTRGQQVTLSCSPISGHRSVSWYQQTPGQGLQFLFEYFSETQRNKGNFPGRFSGRQFSNSRSEMNVSTLELGDSALYLCASSFSGSTAEAFFGQGTRLTVV.

The chain carries TRBV20-1 and TRBJ2-7, with 7 bases fitting TRBD1. Per the germline V gene, CDR1 is DFQATT and CDR2 is SNEGSKA (reference sequence). The CDR3 loop spans 14 amino acids. V gave up 6 bases and J gave up 0 bases; unmatched junction bases: 8. The CDR3 DNA reads TGCAGTGCCAGACTCCGGGACAGCTCCTACGAGCAGTACTTC. It yields the protein CSARLRDSSYEQYF.

On this clonotype: A clone one base away is much larger, so this may be a read error. V usage is TRBV15 and J usage is TRBJ2-5; D unclear. The germline V gene encodes CDR1 LNHNV and CDR2 YYDKDF (reference sequence). V gave up 0 bases and J gave up 7 bases, with 12 bases separating them. CDR3 length: 14 amino acids. The CDR3 coding sequence is TGTGCCACCAGCAGAGATCGGTCCGAAGGGACCCAGTACTTC. The encoded protein is CATSRDRSEGTQYF.

The chain couples TRBV19 to TRBJ2-1; D assignment may be TRBD1 or TRBD2 (5 bases each). The CDR3 covers 15 residues. V gave up 3 bases and J gave up 5 bases, with 14 bases separating them. Germline CDR1 LNHDA, CDR2 SQIVND (reference sequence). The CDR3 spells CASSMVVPGHNEQFF. Written as DNA, the CDR3 is TGTGCCAGTAGTATGGTCGTCCCGGGGCACAATGAGCAGTTCTTC.

V gene TRBV15 combines with J gene TRBJ2-2; D is unresolved. V was shortened by 1 base and J by 7 bases, with 4 bases between the two germline ends. The CDR3 totals 12 residues. Germline V CDR1 and CDR2: LNHNV, YYDKDF (reference sequence). CDR3 nucleotide sequence: TGTGCCACCAGCAGAGGGGGCGGGGAGCTGTTTTTT. Protein product: CATSRGGGELFF.

This clonotype was observed at least ten times. V gene TRBV3-1 combines with J gene TRBJ2-7, with D perhaps matching TRBD1 or TRBD2 (5 bases each). Deletions cut 4 bases from V and 2 bases from J, with 15 bases between. Germline V gives CDR1 LGHDT, CDR2 YNNKEL (reference sequence). The CDR3 runs 15 residues. The CDR3 region is CASSPGAGSTYEQYF. CDR3 DNA: TGTGCCAGCAGCCCCGGGGCAGGGTCTACCTACGAGCAGTACTTC.

This clonotype was observed at least ten times. CDR3 region: CASSLLAVQETQYF. CDR3 DNA: TGTGCCAGCAGTTTACTAGCGGTACAAGAGACCCAGTACTTC. The V and J genes are TRBV12-3 or TRBV12-4 and TRBJ2-5; 7 nucleotides agree with TRBD2. The CDR3 has 14 residues. The ends lost 2 bases at V and 2 bases at J; junction bases unmatched: 2.

This chain links TRBV10-3 with TRBJ1-1; D may be TRBD1 (5 bases). The CDR3 is made up of 15 amino acids. The germline gives CDR1 ENHRY, CDR2 SYGVKD. The ends were cut back, 4 bases at V and 4 bases at J, with 16 bases in the middle. The CDR3 bases are TGTGCCATCAGTGGATCGGGGACGGGCGGCACTGAAGCTTTCTTT. This encodes CAISGSGTGGTEAFF.

This rearrangement joins TRBV9 to TRBJ2-1, with 9 positions matching TRBD2. J lost 8 bases, V lost 4 bases, and 13 bases had no gene match. Germline CDR1 is SGDLS and CDR2 is YYNGEE. CDR3 length: 16 amino acids. Here the CDR3 DNA reads TGTGCCAGCAGCCAAAGGTGTCTAGCGGGGTTGGATGAGCAGTTCTTC. It is translated as CASSQRCLAGLDEQFF.

This clonotype has ten or more counts. V is TRBV6-1 and J is TRBJ1-1; 10 nucleotides line up with TRBD1. Germline loops: CDR1 MNHNS, CDR2 SASEGT. Trimming removed 2 bases from V and 3 bases from J; junction bases left unmatched: 9. The CDR3 is 17 amino acids. CDR3 sequence: CASSEKIGTGAHTEAFF. The DNA of the CDR3 is TGTGCCAGCAGTGAAAAAATTGGGACAGGGGCCCACACTGAAGCTTTCTTT.